This TCR beta chain emerged from a study of cytomegalovirus exposure and HLA in healthy donors. Overall study findings and caveats: Association of a missense DCLRE1C variant with TCR beta V- and J-gene trimming was reported in a later analysis. The authors enumerated 150 to 200 TCR beta chains as linked to cytomegalovirus.

60 Vbeta and 13 Jbeta primers were used in PCR. The assay was immunoSEQ multiplex PCR, and TCRdb's table has in-frame clones only and misses some. The sample carries some 180,000 clones, around 78% recorded once. A note on this clone: Its antigen is not identified.

CDR1 and CDR2 (germline): MNHEY, SMNVEV (reference sequence). CDR3 length equals 13 residues. The V gene lost 4 bases and the J gene lost 5 bases, with 8 bases spanning the gap. The chain joins TRBV27 to TRBJ2-2; D unclear. What was sequenced was PBMCs. This clonotype was sampled from a man in his thirties or forties in good health and CMV-seronegative. The CDR3 DNA is TGTGCCAGCAGTTCCGGGTGGACCGGGGAGCTGTTTTTT. It is translated as CASSSGWTGELFF.